This T cell receptor beta chain was identified during a study of cytomegalovirus exposure and HLA in healthy donors. PCR employed 60 Vbeta and 13 Jbeta primers. TCRdb's table, derived via immunoSEQ multiplex PCR, lists solely in-frame clones and lacks some. There are approximately 130,000 clones in the sample; approximately 86% occur only once, and 1.5% to 2% lies in the top ten. In this sample, this clone turned up once. Its antigen remains unidentified. Points from the study as a whole: Under in vitro conditions, a few CMV-associated chains were confirmed as specific for CMV antigens.

What was sequenced was PBMCs. This TCR derives from a boy aged 5-17 years in good health and CMV-seronegative.

In DNA form, the CDR3 reads TGTGCCTGGAGGGGACAGGGAACCTACGAGCAGTACTTC. Its protein product is CAWRGQGTYEQYF. This chain uses TRBV30 with TRBJ2-7; 9 nucleotides line up with TRBD1. CDR1 and CDR2 from the germline V gene are GTSNPN and SVGIG (reference sequence). This CDR3 has 13 amino acids. V shed 3 bases, J shed 2 bases, and the junction held 2 bases outside the gene matches.